This T cell receptor beta chain was documented in a study of T cell clonotyping in hematopoietic cell transplantation (dated by TCRdb to the early 2020s). Background on the whole study: A total of 120 to 150 blood samples were gathered in the study from roughly 40 consecutive transplant recipients along with their related donors. Recruitment of patients was conducted between late 2015 and January 2017, and follow-up was continued until late 2020 or death.

CDR3 length: 15 amino acids, cysteine to phenylalanine. Just CDR3 DNA is preserved here, 45 bases in frame from base 1. A distance of 11 bases separates the germline ends of V and J, which lose 3 bases and 0 bases respectively. CDR1 and CDR2 were assigned from the germline V gene as SGHTA and FQGNSA. For TCR beta sequencing, blood samples came from the related transplant donors. Nuclei Lysis Solution was used to extract genomic DNA from fresh or cryopreserved unfractionated peripheral blood mononuclear cells. What the authors observed across the whole study: The sample size was limited, and CD4 and CD8 repertoire contributions could not be separated because cells were not sorted. Recipient repertoires showed only a small fraction of overlap with donor repertoires, and over 97% appeared de novo at the given depth. After transplant, TCR diversity in recipients dropped, and pathologically expanded clonotypes climbed progressively between day 30 and day 180. Donor and pretransplant recipient Inverse Simpson Index values predicted broader posttransplant TCR repertoire diversity.

The immunoSEQ assay, a bias-controlled multiplex PCR using V- and J-specific primers, was used to amplify TCR beta CDR3 regions from genomic DNA. A second PCR step added a proprietary barcode and Illumina adapter sequences to the CDR3 amplicons. An Illumina MiSeq instrument was used for sequencing of the CDR3 libraries. In the paper's pipeline: Export and quality control were handled in immunoSEQ Analyzer 3.0, while downstream analyses relied on R Bioconductor and Immunarch. Only productive rearrangements within the normalized downsampled data set were used in the calculation of repertoire metrics. In the normalized cohort, a clonotype counted as pathologically expanded if the clonotype was larger than 5 templates. Repertoire diversity was measured with the Inverse Simpson Index. The non-normalized data set was used for CMV-specificity analyses so that all clonotypes could be captured. Here the immuneACCESS table is served through TCRdb, limited to in-frame sequences with V and J called. Missing clones are a known gap in these copies; in checked studies unresolved V genes cover under half, and the rest lacks a known reason. That table gives V, J and clone size, and the DNA gave D and trimming. The sample has about 12,000 clones on record, 80% to 95% of them singletons. Approximately 1.1% of the sample comes from the top ten.

On this clone itself: It has no known antigen specificity. Base qualities are not recorded, but no much larger clone differs from it by a single base.

This chain joins TRBV7-2 to TRBJ1-1; the D gene assignment is ambiguous. This receptor was identified in a man in his thirties or forties in good health. Some clones in this sample may be carry-over from other donors' samples. Sequencing was done on a sample of peripheral blood mononuclear cells. The CDR3 reads CASSFPRTVNTEAFF. DNA sequence: TGTGCCAGCAGCTTTCCCCGGACGGTGAACACTGAAGCTTTCTTT. With the portions outside the CDR3 filled from the reference TRBV7-2 and TRBJ1-1 genes, the complete variable region becomes GAGVSQSPSNKVTEKGKDVELRCDPISGHTALYWYRQSLGQGLEFLIYFQGNSAPDKSGLPSDRFSAERTGGSVSTLTIQRTQQEDSAVYLCASSFPRTVNTEAFFGQGTRLTVV.